Sequencing of this TCR beta chain was carried out in a study of T cell responses to AZD1222 COVID-19 vaccine. Whole-study findings and limits: At baseline, seropositivity was found in only six or seven AZD1222 recipients.

Germline V gives CDR1 MDHEN, CDR2 SYDVKM. Trimming removed 7 bases from V and 2 bases from J, with 8 bases in between. The CDR3 totals 12 residues. Of note for this clone: Its matching antigen is unknown.

Method: immunoSEQ multiplex PCR; TCRdb's copy keeps in-frame clones and lacks some. The sample records 150,000 to 200,000 clones, 92% being singletons. The sequencing here drew on peripheral blood, taken on day 0 of AZD1222 vaccination. The source of this sequence is an adult in good health. The V gene is TRBV28, the J gene TRBJ1-2; D remains unclear. In DNA form, the CDR3 reads TGTGCCAGCACCCTTGGCAACTATGGCTACACCTTC. This encodes CASTLGNYGYTF.